A single T cell receptor beta chain is shown here with its context. Its target is unknown. The data originate from a study of shared clonotypes between healthy human individuals. The V end was cut by 0 bases, the J end by 4 bases, with 6 bases between. Germline-derived CDR1 and CDR2 are SGHTA and FQGTGA. This CDR3 has 14 residues. Study outcomes and limitations: A limitation of the genetic and exposure-history diversity represented arose from few donors. A handful of donors showed sharing of approximately 5% of naive CD4 clonotypes. Among donors, sharing of clonotypes was expected to be affected by sequencing depth.

Authors' processing steps: Quality scores were absent from the junction-only immunoSEQ sequences, so filtering differed. Produced via immunoSEQ multiplex PCR; TCRdb's table is partial and in-frame only. The D gene and trimming were derived from the DNA, and the V and J assignments and clone size from that table. This sample has some 2 million clones, with 90% to 95% found just once. This chain links TRBV7-3 with TRBJ2-2; D unclear. The TCR originated in a man aged 18 to 29 in good health. Sequencing was done on a sample of naive CD4+ T cells sorted from blood. Subset defined: CD45RA+ positively selected. The CDR3: CASSLTSATGELFF. The CDR3 DNA is TGTGCCAGCAGCTTAACGTCAGCCACCGGGGAGCTGTTTTTT.